What follows are 18 T cell receptor beta chains derived from one specimen sequenced in a study of cytomegalovirus exposure and HLA in healthy donors. It was with 60 Vbeta and 13 Jbeta primers that the PCR ran. Libraries were prepared by immunoSEQ multiplex PCR; TCRdb keeps only in-frame clonotypes and omits some of them. Of around 110,000 clones in the sample, approximately 72% were seen once. The source material was PBMCs. Receptors originate from a man aged 18-30 years in good health and CMV-seronegative.

Turning to this clone: The sample has other DNA sequences that encode this CDR3 too. The chain combines TRBV29-1 with TRBJ2-7, with TRBD2 as a possible D gene (5 bases). Germline V gene lookup returns CDR1 SQVTM and CDR2 ANQGSEA. The CDR3 totals 12 residues. Trimming shortened V by 4 bases and J by 4 bases, and 11 bases separated the two germline ends. CDR3 sequence reads: CSVGTGGYEQYF. CDR3 nucleotides: TGCAGCGTTGGAACCGGAGGTTACGAGCAGTACTTC.

This chain connects TRBV2 to TRBJ2-7, with D uncertain. Germline V gene sequence: CDR1 SNHLY, CDR2 FYNNEI. The germline V and J ends were trimmed by 5 bases and 0 bases, with 11 bases remaining between them. The CDR3 contains 14 residues. The CDR3 protein is CASSLSWSSYEQYF. The CDR3 coding sequence is TGTGCCAGCAGTCTCTCCTGGAGCTCCTACGAGCAGTACTTC.

This chain connects TRBV19 to TRBJ1-4; no firm D call. The CDR3 sequence is 13 residues long. CDR1 is LNHDA and CDR2 is SQIVND in the germline V gene (reference sequence). Trimming removed 6 bases from V and 3 bases from J, with 8 bases in between. The CDR3 DNA sequence: TGTGCCAGTAGGGCCCCTCCTAATGAAAAACTGTTTTTT. Translating it yields CASRAPPNEKLFF.

The chain couples TRBV5-4 to TRBJ1-6; no definite D call. The V and J ends lost 5 bases and 4 bases respectively, with 7 bases between them. This CDR3 has 13 residues. The germline gives CDR1 SGHNT, CDR2 YYREEE (reference sequence). The CDR3 DNA reads TGTGCCAGCAGTGAGGGTTATAATTCACCCCTCCACTTT. Protein: CASSEGYNSPLHF.

The chain couples TRBV27 to TRBJ2-7, with D maybe TRBD1 (6 bases). The V and J ends lost 3 bases and 3 bases respectively, with 27 bases between them. Germline V gene data show CDR1 as MNHEY and CDR2 as SMNVEV (reference sequence). The CDR3 runs to 19 residues. The CDR3: CASSFFGLANSGHVYEQYF. The CDR3 DNA reads as TGTGCCAGCAGTTTTTTCGGGCTGGCAAACTCGGGACACGTCTACGAGCAGTACTTC.

The chain recombines TRBV29-1 with TRBJ2-3; 7 bases agree with TRBD2. The CDR3 loop spans 14 amino acids. Germline V gene lookup returns CDR1 SQVTM and CDR2 ANQGSEA. Trimming took 3 bases from V and 0 from J; bases not matched to a gene: 3. The CDR3 loop is CSVEGGISTDTQYF. In nucleotides, the CDR3 is TGCAGCGTTGAGGGAGGGATCAGCACAGATACGCAGTATTTT.

Note on this clone: Germline is not matched at one junction end, which may reflect a read error. J is TRBJ1-2 and V is TRBV15; D might be TRBD1 (5 bases). CDR3 length: 13 amino acids. The germline CDR1 and CDR2 sequences are LNHNV and YYDKDF (reference sequence). CDR3 in DNA: TGTGCCACCAGCAGAGGACAGACCTATGGCTACCCCTTC. Its protein product is CATSRGQTYGYPF.

V and J are TRBV21-1 and TRBJ2-3; whether TRBD2, the table's D call, matches the DNA was not checked. TRBV21-1 is deemed a pseudogene. The CDR3 sequence is 16 residues long. In nucleotides, the CDR3 is TGTGCCAGCAGCAAAGCTACTAGCGGGAGCGCCTATACGCAGTATTTT. Translated, it gives CASSKATSGSAYTQYF.

J is TRBJ2-7 and V is TRBV5-1, with D possibly TRBD1 on 6 matching bases. Germline lookup yields CDR1 SGHRS and CDR2 YFSETQ. The germline V and J ends were trimmed by 1 base and 2 bases, with 7 bases remaining between them. The CDR3 runs to 13 residues. The CDR3 bases are TGCGCCAGCAGCTTGTCAGGGGCCTACGAGCAGTACTTC. Its protein is CASSLSGAYEQYF.

The rearrangement uses TRBV25-1 and TRBJ2-5, with TRBD2 identical over 9 bases. Germline CDR1 and CDR2: MGHDK and SYGVNS. This CDR3 is 14 amino acids long. Trimming cost V 6 bases and J 5 bases; bases outside gene matches: 7. This CDR3 is CASRAGGSRETQYF. The CDR3 nucleotides are TGTGCCAGCAGAGCGGGAGGATCTCGGGAGACCCAGTACTTC. Filled out from reference TRBV25-1 and TRBJ2-5, the complete variable domain reads EADIYQTPRYLVIGTGKKITLECSQTMGHDKMYWYQQDPGMELHLIHYSYGVNSTEKGDLSSESTVSRIRTEHFPLTLESARPSHTSQYLCASRAGGSRETQYFGPGTRLLVL.

This CDR3 reads CASSQERGKEYEQYF. CDR3 in DNA: TGTGCCAGCAGCCAAGAGAGGGGGAAGGAGTACGAGCAGTACTTC. This chain uses TRBV4-2 with TRBJ2-7, with TRBD1 as a possible D gene (6 bases). Germline V CDR1 and CDR2: LGHNA, YNFKEQ. V lost 0 bases and J lost 4, with 13 bases in between. CDR3 length: 15 amino acids.

The chain uses TRBV28 and TRBJ1-2; 9 bases are shared with TRBD1. Trimming removed 6 bases from V and 3 bases from J; junction bases left unmatched: 8. The CDR3 runs to 15 residues. Germline V CDR1 and CDR2: MDHEN, SYDVKM. CDR3 bases: TGTGCCAGCAGGTCGAGGGACAGGGAGGACTATGGCTACACCTTC. This sequence encodes CASRSRDREDYGYTF.

As for this clone: The germline gene is not matched at one end of the junction; a read error may be the cause. The gene calls are TRBV19 and TRBJ2-1; TRBD1 matches 10 bases. This CDR3 has 13 amino acids. The germline V gene encodes CDR1 LNHDA and CDR2 SQIVND (reference sequence). CDR3 residues: CASSIGDRGVGIF. DNA for the CDR3: TGTGCCAGTAGTATAGGGGACAGGGGCGTGGGAATCTTC.

The rearrangement links TRBV7-9 to TRBJ1-2, with 9 bases identical to TRBD1. From germline, CDR1 is SEHNR and CDR2 FQNEAQ (reference sequence). Unmatched junction bases numbered 1, after V lost 0 bases and J lost 5 bases. The CDR3 is made up of 14 amino acids. This chain's CDR3 is CASSLADRGYGYTF. CDR3 DNA: TGTGCCAGCAGCTTAGCCGACAGGGGGTATGGCTACACCTTC.

The chain recombines TRBV5-4 with TRBJ1-2; D possibly corresponds to TRBD1 (5 bases). Between the trimmed V and J ends, which lost 0 bases and 6 bases, there was a span of 9 bases. CDR1 SGHNT and CDR2 YYREEE come from the germline V gene (reference sequence). This CDR3 spans 13 amino acids. The CDR3 reads CASSLDRFDGYTF. As DNA, the CDR3 is TGTGCCAGCAGCTTGGACAGGTTCGATGGCTACACCTTC. Supplemented by reference TRBV5-4 and TRBJ1-2, the full variable domain reads ETGVTQSPTHLIKTRGQQVTLRCSSQSGHNTVSWYQQALGQGPQFIFQYYREEENGRGNFPPRFSGLQFPNYSSELNVNALELDDSALYLCASSLDRFDGYTFGSGTRLTVV.

The chain links TRBV28 to TRBJ1-2, with D perhaps matching TRBD1 (5 bases). Trimming took off 5 bases at V and 8 bases at J, with 15 bases between the two ends. Germline V gene data show CDR1 as MDHEN and CDR2 as SYDVKM. The CDR3 has 13 amino acids. CDR3 DNA: TGTGCCAGCAGTCCCATCAGGGCCCTCGGCTACACCTTC. It encodes CASSPIRALGYTF.

The chain has TRBV6-5 and TRBJ1-1, with D uncertain. The CDR3 contains 14 residues. Trimming took 0 bases from V and 7 from J, leaving 12 bases between them. The germline CDR1 and CDR2 sequences are MNHEY and SVGAGI. This CDR3 reads CASSYSPLLSEAFF. CDR3 in DNA: TGTGCCAGCAGTTACTCGCCGCTTTTGAGTGAAGCTTTCTTT.

This rearrangement joins TRBV10-3 to TRBJ2-5; D remains unclear. The CDR3 contains 14 residues. The germline V and J ends were trimmed by 6 bases and 2 bases, with 13 bases remaining between them. Germline V CDR1 and CDR2: ENHRY, SYGVKD. CDR3 sequence: CAISSDTDQETQYF. CDR3 sequence (DNA): TGTGCCATCAGCTCCGATACAGATCAAGAGACCCAGTACTTC.